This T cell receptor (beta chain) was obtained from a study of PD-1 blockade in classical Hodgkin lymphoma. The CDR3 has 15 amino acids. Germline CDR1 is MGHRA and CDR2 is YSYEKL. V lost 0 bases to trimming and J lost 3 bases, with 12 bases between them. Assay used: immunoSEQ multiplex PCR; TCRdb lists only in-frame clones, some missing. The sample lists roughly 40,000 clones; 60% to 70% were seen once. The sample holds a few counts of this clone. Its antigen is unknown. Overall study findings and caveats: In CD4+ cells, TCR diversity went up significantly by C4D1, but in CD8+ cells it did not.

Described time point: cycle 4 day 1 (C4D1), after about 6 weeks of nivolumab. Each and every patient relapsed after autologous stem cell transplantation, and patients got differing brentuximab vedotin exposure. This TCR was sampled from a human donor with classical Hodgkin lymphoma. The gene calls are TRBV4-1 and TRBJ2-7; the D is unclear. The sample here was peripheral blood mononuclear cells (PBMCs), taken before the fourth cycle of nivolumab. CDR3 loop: CASSQDPLILYEQYF. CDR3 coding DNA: TGCGCCAGCAGCCAAGATCCCCTGATCCTCTACGAGCAGTACTTC.